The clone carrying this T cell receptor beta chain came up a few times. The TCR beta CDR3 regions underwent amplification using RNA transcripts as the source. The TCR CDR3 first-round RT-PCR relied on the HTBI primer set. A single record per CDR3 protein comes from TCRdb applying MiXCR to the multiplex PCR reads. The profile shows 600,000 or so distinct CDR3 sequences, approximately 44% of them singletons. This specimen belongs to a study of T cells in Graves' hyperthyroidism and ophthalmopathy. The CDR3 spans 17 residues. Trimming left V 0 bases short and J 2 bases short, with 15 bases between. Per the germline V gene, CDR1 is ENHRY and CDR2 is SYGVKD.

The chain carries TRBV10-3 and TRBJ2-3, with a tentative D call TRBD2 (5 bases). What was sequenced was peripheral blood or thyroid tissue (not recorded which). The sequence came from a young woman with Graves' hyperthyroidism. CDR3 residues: CAISESSVARITDTQYF. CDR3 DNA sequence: TGTGCCATCAGTGAGTCGTCGGTAGCGCGGATCACAGATACGCAGTATTTT.